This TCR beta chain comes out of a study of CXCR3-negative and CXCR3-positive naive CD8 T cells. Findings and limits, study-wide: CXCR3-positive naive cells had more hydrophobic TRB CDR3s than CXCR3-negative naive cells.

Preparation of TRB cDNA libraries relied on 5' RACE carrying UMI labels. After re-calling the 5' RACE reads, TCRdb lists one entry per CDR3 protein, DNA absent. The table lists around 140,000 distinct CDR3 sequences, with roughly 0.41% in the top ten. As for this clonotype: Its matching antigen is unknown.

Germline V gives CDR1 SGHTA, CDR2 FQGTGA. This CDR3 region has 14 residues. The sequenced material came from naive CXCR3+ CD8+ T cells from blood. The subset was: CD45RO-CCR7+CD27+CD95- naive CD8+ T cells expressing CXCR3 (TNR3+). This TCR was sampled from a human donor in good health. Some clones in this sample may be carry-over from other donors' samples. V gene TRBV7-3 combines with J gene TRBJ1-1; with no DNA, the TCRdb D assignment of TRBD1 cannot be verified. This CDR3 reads CASSNTGGATEAFF.